This T cell receptor beta chain was recovered during a study of blood T cells in healthy people across ages. Isolated per sample were at least 6.5 million PBMCs. A J-beta primer mix and a sample-barcoded 5' primer were used in a second PCR of roughly 6 to 11 cycles. The yield of each sample was at least 3 million CDR3-containing paired-end reads. TCRdb passed the 5' RACE reads through MiXCR, listing each CDR3 protein once. Among hundreds of thousands of distinct CDR3 sequences, roughly 50% were seen once, and the ten largest hold about a third. About this clonotype itself: Its matching antigen is unknown. One end of the junction varies from germline; a read error may be responsible.

Germline V gene sequence: CDR1 LGHNT, CDR2 FRNRAP. This CDR3 is 15 amino acids long. Study outcomes and limitations: Comparison with aged donors showed that long-lived donors had more naive CD4+ cells and higher diversity.

The sample consisted of blood. This chain connects TRBV12-5 to TRBJ2-1; D not resolved. The TCR was taken from an older woman in good health. CDR3 in DNA: TGTGCTAGTGGTTTGGGGGAATTCTCCTACACTGAGCAGTTCTTC. This gives the protein CASGLGEFSYTEQFF.